The 16 T cell receptor beta chains reported below all come from one sample, sequenced in a study of metastatic and nonmetastatic thyroid tumors. MiXCR re-clonotyped the PCR reads for TCRdb. The sample contains under 35,000 clones, roughly a quarter of which appear only once. Every patient was untreated before thyroid surgery. Sequenced sample: blood. Receptors originate from a female donor with papillary thyroid cancer or a benign thyroid nodule (not recorded which). Some clones in this sample may be carry-over from other donors' samples.

At least ten counts were recorded for this clone. The CDR3 is CASSYEGSYGYTF. As DNA, the CDR3 is TGTGCCAGCAGTTACGAGGGCAGCTATGGCTACACCTTC. The V gene is TRBV6-5, the J gene TRBJ1-2; no reliable D call. The CDR3 is 13 amino acids. Germline V gene sequence: CDR1 MNHEY, CDR2 SVGAGI. V lost 2 bases to trimming and J lost 4 bases, with 8 bases between them.

This clone has ten or more counts. Relative to the germline gene, one junction end is altered; a read error may explain this. The chain uses TRBV2 and TRBJ2-7, with TRBD2 as a possible D gene (6 bases). This CDR3 comprises 14 residues. Looked up from germline, CDR1 is SNHLY and CDR2 is FYNNEI. In nucleotides, the CDR3 is TGTGCCAGCAGTCGATCCGGGAGCTCCTACGAGCAGTGCTTC. Translating gives CASSRSGSSYEQCF.

The sample holds many counts of this clone. The chain has TRBV5-6 and TRBJ2-7; a weak D match, TRBD2 (5 bases). The germline V and J ends were trimmed by 4 bases and 7 bases, with 12 bases remaining between them. This CDR3 region has 12 residues. The germline V gene encodes CDR1 SGHDT and CDR2 YYEEEE. The CDR3 DNA is TGTGCCAGCAGCACGCCTCCGGGAGAGCAGTACTTC. It specifies CASSTPPGEQYF.

Comment on this clone: A read error may explain this, as a much larger clone is one base away. In DNA form, the CDR3 reads TGTGCCAGCAGCGCAACCGACGCCGGGCTAGCGGGCCTAAAAGATTACAATGAGCAGTTCTTC. This sequence encodes CASSATDAGLAGLKDYNEQFF. V and J are TRBV13 and TRBJ2-1, with 8 nucleotides matching TRBD2. V was pared by 5 bases and J by 4 bases, with 25 bases of the junction left unmatched. Germline V gene sequence: CDR1 PRHDT, CDR2 FYEKMQ (reference sequence). The CDR3 is 21 amino acids.

Ten or more counts support this clone. This chain connects TRBV11-2 to TRBJ2-7; D unresolved. In germline, CDR1 is SGHAT, CDR2 FQNNGV. Trimming stripped 5 bases from V and 0 bases from J, with 8 bases between. The CDR3 has 13 residues. The CDR3 nucleotides read TGTGCCAGCAGCCTGCGTGTCTCCTACGAGCAGTACTTC. Encoded protein: CASSLRVSYEQYF.

This clone was detected only once. The chain joins TRBV20-1 to TRBJ1-1; the D gene is possibly TRBD1 (6 bases). CDR3 length equals 14 residues. V lost 1 base, J lost 3 bases, and 12 bases lay in between. The germline gives CDR1 DFQATT, CDR2 SNEGSKA (reference sequence). For the CDR3, the DNA is TGCAGTGCTAGAGCAGTCAGGGGCGACACTGAAGCTTTCTTT. Protein product: CSARAVRGDTEAFF.

This clone was seen many times. The chain is built from TRBV24-1 and TRBJ2-1; TRBD2 matches 12 bases. Germline CDR1 KGHDR, CDR2 SFDVKD. V shed 11 bases, J shed 7 bases, and the junction held 8 bases outside the gene matches. CDR3 length: 14 residues. The CDR3 here is CAISSGRDMNEQFF. The DNA for the CDR3 is TGTGCCATATCTAGCGGGAGGGATATGAATGAGCAGTTCTTC.

This clone was found once. This chain connects TRBV11-1 to TRBJ2-2; 15 nucleotides match TRBD2. There are 18 residues in the CDR3. Germline CDR1 reads SGHAT; CDR2 reads FQDESV (reference sequence). The V and J ends lost 4 bases and 5 bases, in that order; junction bases with no gene match: 8. The CDR3 loop is CASSSWTSGRARTGELFF. In DNA form, the CDR3 reads TGTGCCAGCAGCTCGTGGACTAGCGGGAGGGCGAGGACCGGGGAGCTGTTTTTT.

By frequency in the sample, this clone is medium-sized. The chain's CDR3 is CSASAAGGPESSYEQYF. CDR3 DNA sequence: TGCAGTGCTAGTGCAGCGGGAGGGCCGGAAAGCTCCTACGAGCAGTACTTC. This chain links TRBV20-1 with TRBJ2-7, with TRBD2 matching over 10 bases. There are 17 residues in the CDR3. J lost 0 bases, V lost 3 bases, and 11 bases had no gene match. The germline CDR1 and CDR2 sequences are DFQATT and SNEGSKA (reference sequence).

This clone appeared many times. The CDR3 protein is CASSLHSGGHPPDYTF. The CDR3 DNA sequence: TGTGCCAGCAGCTTACACTCAGGGGGCCACCCCCCTGACTACACCTTC. The chain recombines TRBV7-6 with TRBJ1-2; 8 bases line up with TRBD1. The CDR3 is 16 residues long. The ends lost 2 bases at V and 10 bases at J; junction bases unmatched: 15. CDR1 and CDR2 from the germline V gene are SGHVS and FNYEAQ.

The chain joins TRBV19 to TRBJ2-1; TRBD2 aligns across 9 bases. The trim removed 3 bases at V and 6 bases at J, leaving 9 bases unmatched. CDR3 length: 16 residues. Per the germline V gene, CDR1 is LNHDA and CDR2 is SQIVND (reference sequence). The CDR3 DNA follows: TGTGCCAGTAGTATGGGGCTAGCGGGATTACGCAATGAGCAGTTCTTC. The encoded protein is CASSMGLAGLRNEQFF.

The CDR3 DNA is TGTGCCAGCTCACCATTTGGCCAGAACTCCTACAATGAGCAGTTCTTC. It yields the protein CASSPFGQNSYNEQFF. The chain is built from TRBV18 and TRBJ2-1; D gene uncertain. The V end was cut by 2 bases, the J end by 0 bases, with 11 bases between. The CDR3 consists of 16 residues. From germline, CDR1 is KGHSH and CDR2 LQKENI.

The rearrangement joins TRBV28 to TRBJ2-6; no reliable D call. V was shortened by 8 bases and J by 1 base, with 6 bases between the two germline ends. Looked up from germline, CDR1 is MDHEN and CDR2 is SYDVKM. The CDR3 contains 13 residues. This CDR3 reads CASEVSGANVLTF. In DNA, the CDR3 is TGTGCCAGCGAAGTGTCTGGGGCCAACGTCCTGACTTTC.

The chain combines TRBV7-2 with TRBJ2-1; D is unclear. Germline-derived CDR1 and CDR2 are SGHTA and FQGNSA. The CDR3 contains 12 residues. Trimming shortened V by 5 bases and J by 1 base, and 3 bases separated the two germline ends. The CDR3 nucleotides read TGTGCCAGCAGCAAGTCCTACAATGAGCAGTTCTTC. Protein product: CASSKSYNEQFF.

This clone was seen only a few times. In this CDR3 the conserved last residue, phenylalanine or tryptophan, is missing, so a read error is likely. This chain connects TRBV11-2 to TRBJ2-1; tentative D call: TRBD2 (6 bases). Germline CDR1 reads SGHAT; CDR2 reads FQNNGV. CDR3 length: 19 amino acids. V shed 0 bases and J shed 6 bases, with 24 bases lying between them. CDR3 protein: CASSLDRGLGVGFGNEQFL. CDR3 nucleotides: TGTGCCAGCAGCTTAGATCGGGGGTTGGGAGTGGGTTTCGGCAATGAGCAGTTCCTC.

This clone appeared a few times. This is likely a read error, given that the CDR3 carries no conserved phenylalanine or tryptophan at its end. The CDR3 DNA follows: TGTGCCAGCAGTGAACATGGGGACACCGGGGAGCTGTTTTCT. Translating gives CASSEHGDTGELFS. V is TRBV25-1 and J is TRBJ2-2; no reliable D call. V was clipped by 2 bases and J by 3 bases, with 7 bases between them. The germline V gene encodes CDR1 MGHDK and CDR2 SYGVNS. The length of the CDR3 is 14 residues.